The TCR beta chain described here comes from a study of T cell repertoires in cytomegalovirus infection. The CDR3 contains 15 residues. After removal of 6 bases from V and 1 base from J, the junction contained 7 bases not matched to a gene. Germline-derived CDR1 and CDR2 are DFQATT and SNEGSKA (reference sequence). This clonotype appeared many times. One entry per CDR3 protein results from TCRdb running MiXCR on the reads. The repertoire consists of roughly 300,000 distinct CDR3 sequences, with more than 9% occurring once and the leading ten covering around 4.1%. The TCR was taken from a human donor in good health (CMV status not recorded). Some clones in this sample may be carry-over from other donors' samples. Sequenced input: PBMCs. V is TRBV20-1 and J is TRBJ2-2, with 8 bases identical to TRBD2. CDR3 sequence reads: CSAWAGTRNTGELFF. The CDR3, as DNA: TGCAGTGCCTGGGCCGGGACTAGGAACACCGGGGAGCTGTTTTTT.